Shown below are 8 T cell receptor beta chains from a single sample sequenced in a study of Graves' ophthalmopathy and Graves' hyperthyroidism. Amplification of the TCR beta CDR3 regions used RNA transcripts (as template). An initial RT-PCR round employing HTBI primers preceded a second-round multiplex PCR. TCRdb redid the calling of the multiplex PCR reads with MiXCR, one entry per CDR3 protein. The sample yields hundreds of thousands of distinct CDR3 sequences, 14% seen once. Sequences were obtained from blood. Every receptor here comes from a woman aged 25 to 45 with Graves' ophthalmopathy.

This clonotype was recorded at least ten times. The V and J genes are TRBV30 and TRBJ1-1, with D possibly matching TRBD1 (6 bases). This CDR3 is built from 13 residues. Trimming cost V 5 bases and J 2 bases, with 12 bases left between them. The germline gives CDR1 GTSNPN, CDR2 SVGIG (reference sequence). In DNA, the CDR3 is TGTGCCTGGGGAACAGGGTACAACACTGAAGCTTTCTTT. It encodes CAWGTGYNTEAFF.

At least ten counts were recorded for this clonotype. The chain joins TRBV7-2 to TRBJ2-7; tentatively, D is TRBD2 (6 bases). V shed 3 bases and J shed 0 bases, with 12 bases lying between them. The germline gives CDR1 SGHTA, CDR2 FQGNSA. The CDR3 extends over 15 amino acids. CDR3 residues: CASSLWAGSSYEQYF. Here the CDR3 DNA reads TGTGCCAGCAGCTTGTGGGCGGGAAGCTCCTACGAGCAGTACTTC. Drawing the rest from reference TRBV7-2 and TRBJ2-7, the complete variable domain is GAGVSQSPSNKVTEKGKDVELRCDPISGHTALYWYRQSLGQGLEFLIYFQGNSAPDKSGLPSDRFSAERTGGSVSTLTIQRTQQEDSAVYLCASSLWAGSSYEQYFGPGTRLTVT.

This clonotype has at least ten counts. J is TRBJ2-7 and V is TRBV19; weak D call: TRBD1 (6 bases). Looked up from germline, CDR1 is LNHDA and CDR2 is SQIVND (reference sequence). V lost 7 bases and J lost 8, with 21 bases in between. The CDR3 totals 14 residues. CDR3 amino acids: CASMNQAHQGKQYF. For the CDR3, the DNA is TGTGCCAGTATGAACCAAGCGCACCAGGGGAAGCAGTACTTC.

This clonotype was recorded many times. V is TRBV27 and J is TRBJ1-2; the match to TRBD1 covers 8 bases. The CDR3 totals 14 residues. V lost 6 bases to trimming and J lost 2 bases; unmatched junction nucleotides: 5. Germline V gives CDR1 MNHEY, CDR2 SMNVEV (reference sequence). CDR3 residues: CASRPRQGNYGYTF. CDR3 nucleotide sequence: TGTGCCAGCAGACCAAGACAGGGGAACTATGGCTACACCTTC.

This clonotype was counted between two and nine times. V gene TRBV12-5 combines with J gene TRBJ1-1; D gene ambiguous. The CDR3 loop spans 12 amino acids. V was clipped by 7 bases and J by 5 bases, with 11 bases between them. Germline lookup yields CDR1 LGHNT and CDR2 FRNRAP. CDR3 loop: CASASGWTEAFF. As DNA, the CDR3 is TGTGCTAGTGCCAGCGGGTGGACTGAAGCTTTCTTT.

V is TRBV18 and J is TRBJ1-3; D is possibly TRBD1 (6 bases). Between the trimmed V and J ends, which lost 6 bases and 8 bases, there was a span of 17 bases. The CDR3 contains 14 residues. CDR1 is KGHSH and CDR2 is LQKENI in the germline V gene. In nucleotides, the CDR3 is TGTGCCAGCTCCCCTGGACAGAAGAGGGACACCATATATTTT. It codes for CASSPGQKRDTIYF. Together with reference TRBV18 and TRBJ1-3, the CDR3 gives the full variable domain: NAGVMQNPRHLVRRRGQEARLRCSPMKGHSHVYWYRQLPEEGLKFMVYLQKENIIDESGMPKERFSAEFPKEGPSILRIQQVVRGDSAAYFCASSPGQKRDTIYFGEGSWLTVV.

This clonotype was observed at least ten times. The CDR3, as DNA: TGTGCCACCCGACAAATGAACACCGGGGAGCTGTTTTTT. Amino acids: CATRQMNTGELFF. The chain carries TRBV6-1 and TRBJ2-2; D call uncertain. The CDR3 totals 13 residues. V was shortened by 10 bases and J by 1 base, with 10 bases between the two germline ends. Germline values: CDR1 MNHNS, CDR2 SASEGT.

This clonotype showed up many times. The CDR3 protein is CASVRAGELFF. DNA of the CDR3: TGTGCTAGTGTAAGGGCAGGGGAGCTGTTTTTT. The chain combines TRBV12-5 with TRBJ2-2; no reliable D call. Between the trimmed V and J ends, which lost 7 bases and 8 bases, there was a span of 8 bases. Germline V gene sequence: CDR1 LGHNT, CDR2 FRNRAP. This CDR3 spans 11 amino acids.